This entry features one TCR beta chain sequence. Its antigen is not identified. This may arise from a read error, as a much more abundant clone is one base away. This record comes from a study of regulatory T cells in long-lasting Graves disease. Investigators prepared the TCR beta libraries by applying iRepertoire HTBI primers and Arm-PCR of CDR3 regions. Using its own MiXCR run on the multiplex PCR reads, TCRdb lists one record per CDR3 protein. This sample has about 400,000 distinct CDR3 sequences, with 16% found just once. Looked up from germline, CDR1 is SGHDT and CDR2 is YYEEEE. CDR3 size: 12 residues. Time point denoted: newly diagnosed GD, antithyroid drugs for less than 3 months. PBMC-derived RNA was used for the TCR library. Study-level results: Between persistent patients, around 2,900 public clonotypes were shared, exceeding the approximately 870 shared between new patients.

This sample also appeared in a second study, on T cells in Graves' hyperthyroidism and ophthalmopathy. That study reports: It was a median roughly 6.5 months before onset that the model predicted ophthalmopathy.

The J gene is TRBJ1-2, the V gene TRBV5-6; D is possibly TRBD1 (5 bases). This clonotype originated in a woman aged 18 to 35 with Graves disease. The sequencing used peripheral blood mononuclear cells (PBMCs), collected at new diagnosis, from a patient treated with antithyroid drugs. For the CDR3, the DNA is TGTGCCGGCAGCTTGGGGGGGACCGGCTACACCTTC. The encoded protein is CAGSLGGTGYTF.